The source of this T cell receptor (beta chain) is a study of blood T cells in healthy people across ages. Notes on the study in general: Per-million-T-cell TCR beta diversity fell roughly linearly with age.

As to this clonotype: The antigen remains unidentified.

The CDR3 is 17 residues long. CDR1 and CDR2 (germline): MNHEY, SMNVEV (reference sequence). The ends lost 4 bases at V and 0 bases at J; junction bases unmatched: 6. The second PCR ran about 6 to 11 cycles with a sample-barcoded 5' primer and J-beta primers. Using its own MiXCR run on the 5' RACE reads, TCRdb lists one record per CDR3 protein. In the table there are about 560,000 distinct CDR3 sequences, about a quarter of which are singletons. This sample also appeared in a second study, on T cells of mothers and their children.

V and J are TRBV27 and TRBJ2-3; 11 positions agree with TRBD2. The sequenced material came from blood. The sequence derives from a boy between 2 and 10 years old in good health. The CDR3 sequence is CASSSPGTSGSTDTQYF. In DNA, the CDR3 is TGTGCCAGCAGTTCCCCCGGGACTAGCGGTAGCACAGATACGCAGTATTTT.